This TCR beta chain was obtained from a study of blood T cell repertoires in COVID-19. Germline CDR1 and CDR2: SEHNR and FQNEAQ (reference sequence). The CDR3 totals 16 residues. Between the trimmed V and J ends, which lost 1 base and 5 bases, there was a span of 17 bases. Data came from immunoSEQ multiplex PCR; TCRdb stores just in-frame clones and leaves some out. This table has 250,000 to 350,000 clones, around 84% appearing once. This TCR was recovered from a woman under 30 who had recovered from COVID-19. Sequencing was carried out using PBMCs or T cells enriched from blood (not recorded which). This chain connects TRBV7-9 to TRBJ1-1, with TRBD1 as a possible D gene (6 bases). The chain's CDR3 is CASSLVMGPRGTEAFF. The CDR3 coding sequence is TGTGCCAGCAGCTTAGTCATGGGCCCGAGGGGGACTGAAGCTTTCTTT.